This T cell receptor (beta chain) was observed in a study of beta chain features in type 1 diabetes. V lost 4 bases, J lost 2 bases, and 13 bases lay in between. Germline V gene lookup returns CDR1 SGHNT and CDR2 YYREEE (reference sequence). This CDR3 contains 14 residues. The whole isolated RNA underwent reverse transcription, so sequencing captured expressed TCRB transcripts. Sequencing was performed with immunoSEQ multiplex PCR; in TCRdb, only in-frame clones are kept and a portion is missing. The data show 200,000 to 250,000 clones, with approximately 70% seen just once and almost 0.055% held by the top ten.

This chain joins TRBV5-4 and TRBJ2-7, with D perhaps given as TRBD1 or TRBD2 (5 bases each). This receptor was identified in a man aged 25 to 40 in good health. The sample taken for sequencing was naive CD4+ T cells from blood. The CDR3 coding sequence is TGTGCCAGCAGCCGAGAGGGGACGACCTACGAGCAGTACTTC. Translation: CASSREGTTYEQYF.